The sequence of this T cell receptor beta chain was determined in a study of blood T cell repertoires in COVID-19. Turning to the study itself: Samples came from the United States, Italy and Spain, spanning acute and convalescent COVID-19. In each case, the material was cDNA or gDNA derived from T cells, B-cell-depleted T cells, or PBMCs.

This clone was seen just once. Authors' processing steps: Nucleated cell counts were estimated from reference gene primer amplification. TCRdb's copy holds only in-frame clones and misses some; the assay was immunoSEQ multiplex PCR. V, J and clone size are those of that table, while D and trimming were read from the DNA. Of around 200,000 clones listed, 85% to 90% were seen once; the top ten hold around 20%. CDR3 length equals 16 residues. Germline assignment: CDR1 KGHSH and CDR2 LQKENI. Trimming shortened V by 2 bases and J by 0 bases, and 10 bases separated the two germline ends. Material for sequencing was peripheral blood. The genes are TRBV18 and TRBJ2-2; D unresolved. The TCR originated in a man between 65 and 85 years old with active or convalescent COVID-19. The CDR3 sequence: CASSPGHNPNTGELFF. The CDR3 nucleotides read TGTGCCAGCTCACCAGGGCACAACCCGAACACCGGGGAGCTGTTTTTT.